Shown below are 32 T cell receptor beta chains from a single sample sequenced in a study of shared clonotypes between healthy human individuals (TCRdb year 2020). Library preparation was by the immunoSEQ multiplex PCR assay. Drawn from immuneACCESS, this table holds only the in-frame rearrangements with V and J called that TCRdb kept. Clones are partly lost; checked studies trace under half to an unresolved V gene and leave the rest unexplained. This sample gives 2 million to 2.5 million clones in total; 85% to 95% of them show up just once. The top ten constitute about 0.41% of the sample. Source material: naive CD4+ T cells from PBMCs. The intended sense of this specimen's cell subset or site label: CD45RA+ positively selected. The receptors originated from a man aged 18-30 years in good health. Some clones in this sample may be carry-over from other donors' samples.

The chain recombines TRBV29-1 with TRBJ2-2; D unclear. CDR1 SQVTM and CDR2 ANQGSEA come from the germline V gene. The CDR3 totals 14 residues. V was trimmed by 2 bases and J by 1 base, leaving 8 bases between them. The CDR3 protein is CSVEPLRNTGELFF. CDR3 coding DNA: TGCAGCGTTGAACCTCTCCGGAACACCGGGGAGCTGTTTTTT.

The CDR3 DNA reads as TGTGCCAGAAGCTTTAGGGGCGGGGGACCTCAAGAGACCCAGTACTTC. Protein: CARSFRGGGPQETQYF. The J gene is TRBJ2-5, the V gene TRBV5-3; 7 nucleotides agree with TRBD2. TRBV5-3 is sorted into the ORF group, with uncertain function. CDR3 size: 16 residues. The V gene end was trimmed by 2 bases and the J gene end by 2 bases; junction bases not matched to a gene: 9.

The chain combines TRBV6-5 with TRBJ1-4, with a possible D match to TRBD1 (6 bases). The CDR3 contains 12 residues. V lost 5 bases, J lost 8 bases, and 9 bases lay in between. The germline gives CDR1 MNHEY, CDR2 SVGAGI. The CDR3 DNA is TGTGCCAGCAGTACGGGGGCGGAAAAACTGTTTTTT. This encodes CASSTGAEKLFF.

The chain is built from TRBV19 and TRBJ1-5, with a tentative D call TRBD1 (5 bases). This CDR3 has 16 residues. Germline lookup yields CDR1 LNHDA and CDR2 SQIVND (reference sequence). V gave up 5 bases and J gave up 4 bases, with 18 bases separating them. For the CDR3, the DNA is TGTGCCAGTAGTGCAAAGACAGAGTATCTTAATCAGCCCCAGCATTTT. Translating it yields CASSAKTEYLNQPQHF.

V usage is TRBV5-5 and J usage is TRBJ1-2; tentatively, D is TRBD1 (6 bases). V dropped 4 bases and J dropped 4 bases, with 17 bases sitting between them. The CDR3 is 15 residues long. Germline CDR1 and CDR2: SGHKS and YYEKEE (reference sequence). CDR3 protein: CASSPWTDTSYGYTF. The DNA of the CDR3 is TGTGCCAGCAGCCCTTGGACAGATACGAGCTATGGCTACACCTTC.

The rearrangement uses TRBV2 and TRBJ1-6; D gene ambiguous. The CDR3 is 15 amino acids. Looked up from germline, CDR1 is SNHLY and CDR2 is FYNNEI. V was shortened by 1 base and J by 2 bases, with 6 bases between the two germline ends. CDR3 nucleotide sequence: TGTGCCAGCAGTGAAGATTCAGCCTATAATTCACCCCTCCACTTT. It encodes CASSEDSAYNSPLHF.

The V and J genes are TRBV5-1 and TRBJ2-5; 11 bases match TRBD1. The CDR3 length is 16 residues. Germline trimming cut 1 base from V and 4 bases from J; bases unmatched to any gene: 6. The germline gives CDR1 SGHRS, CDR2 YFSETQ. Here the CDR3 reads CASSLNGQGARETQYF. For the CDR3, the DNA is TGCGCCAGCAGCTTGAATGGACAGGGGGCACGAGAGACCCAGTACTTC.

The rearrangement links TRBV6-5 to TRBJ2-2; weak D call: TRBD1 (5 bases). Germline V gene lookup returns CDR1 MNHEY and CDR2 SVGAGI. The CDR3 has 15 amino acids. V lost 0 bases, J lost 6 bases, and 11 bases lay in between. CDR3 DNA: TGTGCCAGCAGTTACTCGGGGCTAAATCCCGGGGAGCTGTTTTTT. Translation: CASSYSGLNPGELFF.

The chain employs TRBV5-1 and TRBJ2-5; TRBD1 aligns across 8 bases. The CDR3 covers 16 residues. The junction had 9 bases not matched to a gene; V was cut back by 0 bases and J by 5 bases. The germline V gene encodes CDR1 SGHRS and CDR2 YFSETQ. The CDR3 nucleotides read TGCGCCAGCAGCTTGGCCCTGCAGGGGGCGTGGGAGACCCAGTACTTC. Its translation: CASSLALQGAWETQYF.

This chain joins TRBV7-7 and TRBJ1-5, with 9 bases matching TRBD1. The germline V gene has CDR1 SSHAT and CDR2 FNYEAQ (reference sequence). The CDR3 extends over 20 amino acids. J was trimmed by 0 bases and V by 2 bases; bases with no gene match: 14. In DNA form, the CDR3 reads TGTGCCAGCAGCTTAAGGTCCCCCCGGGACAGGGAAAATAGCAATCAGCCCCAGCATTTT. Its translation is CASSLRSPRDRENSNQPQHF. The variable domain in full, completed from reference TRBV7-7 and TRBJ1-5, reads GAGVSQSPRYKVTKRGQDVTLRCDPISSHATLYWYQQALGQGPEFLTYFNYEAQPDKSGLPSDRFSAERPEGSISTLTIQRTEQRDSAMYRCASSLRSPRDRENSNQPQHFGDGTRLSIL.

This chain uses TRBV4-2 with TRBJ2-7, with D unclear. CDR3 size: 16 residues. V was cut by 2 bases and J by 4 bases, with 18 bases left in between. The V gene's germline CDR1 is LGHNA and CDR2 YNFKEQ. The CDR3 here is CASSQLSEVLRYEQYF. The CDR3 bases are TGTGCCAGCAGCCAATTAAGCGAGGTCCTCAGGTACGAGCAGTACTTC.

The chain recombines TRBV28 with TRBJ2-4, with TRBD1 matching 8 bases. The CDR3 contains 15 residues. The V gene end was trimmed by 7 bases and the J gene end by 3 bases; junction bases not matched to a gene: 8. Germline CDR1 and CDR2: MDHEN and SYDVKM. In DNA, the CDR3 is TGTGCCAGCAACCCGACAGGGGTTAGCAAAAACATTCAGTACTTC. Amino acid sequence: CASNPTGVSKNIQYF.

This rearrangement joins TRBV5-1 to TRBJ2-7; 9 bases are shared with TRBD2. Germline V CDR1 and CDR2: SGHRS, YFSETQ. The CDR3 covers 14 residues. V lost 1 base, J lost 3 bases, and 2 bases stayed unmatched. CDR3 protein: CASSLTTSGYEQYF. The CDR3 DNA reads as TGCGCCAGCAGCTTGACGACTAGCGGCTACGAGCAGTACTTC.

This chain uses TRBV4-2 with TRBJ2-3; 8 nucleotides match TRBD1. Trimming took 1 base from V and 0 from J; bases not matched to a gene: 3. Germline-derived CDR1 and CDR2 are LGHNA and YNFKEQ. The CDR3 is 16 residues long. CDR3 loop: CASSQVGQASTDTQYF. CDR3 coding DNA: TGTGCCAGCAGCCAAGTGGGACAGGCTAGCACAGATACGCAGTATTTT.

With respect to this clone: This same CDR3 is encoded by further DNA sequences in the sample. V is TRBV6-1 and J is TRBJ2-7; unclear D gene. Germline V lookup: CDR1 MNHNS, CDR2 SASEGT. The CDR3 runs to 14 residues. The V end was cut by 0 bases, the J end by 1 base, with 7 bases between. CDR3 nucleotide sequence: TGTGCCAGCAGTGAAGCAGCAGATTCCTACGAGCAGTACTTC. Its translation is CASSEAADSYEQYF.

This sequence joins TRBV20-1 and TRBJ2-7; D uncertain. CDR1 is DFQATT and CDR2 is SNEGSKA in the germline V gene (reference sequence). V was clipped by 5 bases and J by 5 bases, with 4 bases between them. The CDR3 extends over 9 amino acids. The CDR3 DNA sequence: TGCAGTGCTTCCCACGAGCAGTACTTC. Amino acid sequence: CSASHEQYF.

The chain uses TRBV25-1 and TRBJ2-2, with D possibly matching TRBD1 (6 bases). The CDR3 totals 13 residues. CDR1 MGHDK and CDR2 SYGVNS come from the germline V gene. Trimming removed 7 bases at V and 3 bases at J, with 9 bases between. The CDR3 reads CASKNRDTGELFF. CDR3 nucleotides: TGTGCCAGCAAAAACAGGGACACCGGGGAGCTGTTTTTT. Full variable domain (missing parts from reference TRBV25-1 and TRBJ2-2): EADIYQTPRYLVIGTGKKITLECSQTMGHDKMYWYQQDPGMELHLIHYSYGVNSTEKGDLSSESTVSRIRTEHFPLTLESARPSHTSQYLCASKNRDTGELFFGEGSRLTVL.

The chain employs TRBV6-4 and TRBJ2-1, with TRBD2 matching 9 bases. The trim removed 2 bases at V and 3 bases at J, leaving 5 bases unmatched. The CDR3 is 16 amino acids. Germline V gene lookup returns CDR1 MRHNA and CDR2 SNTAGT. CDR3 nucleotides: TGTGCCAGCAGTGACGGCGCGGGAGGGCACTACAATGAGCAGTTCTTC. Translation: CASSDGAGGHYNEQFF.

This sequence joins TRBV4-2 and TRBJ2-7; 11 bases align to TRBD2. This CDR3 comprises 16 residues. Germline V gives CDR1 LGHNA, CDR2 YNFKEQ. V trimming: 2 bases; J trimming: 5 bases; junction bases outside the gene matches: 8. This CDR3 reads CASSQHPSGRNDEQYF. DNA of the CDR3: TGTGCCAGCAGCCAACATCCTAGCGGGAGGAACGACGAGCAGTACTTC.

A note on this clone: In the same sample, other DNA sequences code for this CDR3. V usage is TRBV28 and J usage is TRBJ2-7; TRBD1 aligns across 7 bases. Germline assignment: CDR1 MDHEN and CDR2 SYDVKM. J was trimmed by 3 bases and V by 2 bases; bases with no gene match: 1. This CDR3 is built from 13 residues. The CDR3 DNA follows: TGTGCCAGCAGTTTAGGGACAGACTACGAGCAGTACTTC. It translates to CASSLGTDYEQYF.

This chain's CDR3 is CASRRLASNEQFF. DNA for the CDR3: TGTGCCAGCAGGAGACTAGCGAGCAATGAGCAGTTCTTC. This rearrangement joins TRBV27 to TRBJ2-1; TRBD2 agrees at 8 bases. Germline V gene sequence: CDR1 MNHEY, CDR2 SMNVEV (reference sequence). V shed 6 bases, J shed 6 bases, and the junction held 4 bases outside the gene matches. The CDR3 is 13 amino acids.

The rearrangement links TRBV28 to TRBJ2-1; 7 positions agree with TRBD2. CDR3 length: 14 residues. Trimming cost V 3 bases and J 6 bases; bases outside gene matches: 5. Per germline, CDR1 MDHEN and CDR2 SYDVKM. In DNA form, the CDR3 reads TGTGCCAGCAGTTTCCCCGCTAGCGGCAATGAGCAGTTCTTC. Its translation: CASSFPASGNEQFF.

CDR3 sequence: CASSESLGTPRGTDTQYF. The DNA for the CDR3 is TGTGCCAGCAGTGAATCCCTAGGGACGCCCAGGGGGACAGATACGCAGTATTTT. The chain combines TRBV25-1 with TRBJ2-3, with TRBD1 matching 7 bases. This CDR3 region has 18 residues. The V gene's germline CDR1 is MGHDK and CDR2 SYGVNS. V trimming: 1 base; J trimming: 3 bases; junction bases outside the gene matches: 13. Based on the CDR3 plus reference TRBV25-1 and TRBJ2-3, the full variable domain is EADIYQTPRYLVIGTGKKITLECSQTMGHDKMYWYQQDPGMELHLIHYSYGVNSTEKGDLSSESTVSRIRTEHFPLTLESARPSHTSQYLCASSESLGTPRGTDTQYFGPGTRLTVL.

The chain joins TRBV9 to TRBJ2-5; TRBD1 agrees at 10 bases. The CDR3 loop spans 16 amino acids. The germline gives CDR1 SGDLS, CDR2 YYNGEE. J gave up 5 bases and V 4 bases, and 11 bases lay outside the gene matches. CDR3: CASSLRGTGVGETQYF. The CDR3 DNA follows: TGTGCCAGCAGCCTCCGTGGGACAGGGGTTGGCGAGACCCAGTACTTC.

This clone appeared a few times. This sample includes further DNA sequences coding for the same CDR3. The chain links TRBV14 to TRBJ1-1, with D possibly TRBD1 on 5 matching bases. CDR1 and CDR2 from the germline V gene are SGHDN and FVKESK. The CDR3 consists of 13 residues. V lost 3 bases to trimming and J lost 2 bases, with 7 bases between them. CDR3 residues: CASSQGRNTEAFF. CDR3 in DNA: TGTGCCAGCAGCCAGGGGCGTAACACTGAAGCTTTCTTT.

The rearrangement joins TRBV27 to TRBJ2-1; D may be TRBD1 or TRBD2 (5 bases each). Trimming cost V 4 bases and J 9 bases, with 16 bases left between them. From germline, CDR1 is MNHEY and CDR2 SMNVEV (reference sequence). This CDR3 is 14 amino acids long. The CDR3 coding sequence is TGTGCCAGCAGTTCGGGACCTGATAGAAGTGAGCAGTTCTTC. Amino acids: CASSSGPDRSEQFF.

In this sample, this clone turned up a few times. This sample includes further DNA sequences coding for the same CDR3. The chain has TRBV18 and TRBJ1-1, with D hard to call. V lost 1 base and J lost 0, with 6 bases in between. This CDR3 region has 14 residues. Germline values: CDR1 KGHSH, CDR2 LQKENI. The CDR3 reads CASSPQSMNTEAFF. Written as DNA, the CDR3 is TGTGCCAGCTCACCACAGTCAATGAACACTGAAGCTTTCTTT. Full variable domain (outside the CDR3, taken from reference TRBV18 and TRBJ1-1): NAGVMQNPRHLVRRRGQEARLRCSPMKGHSHVYWYRQLPEEGLKFMVYLQKENIIDESGMPKERFSAEFPKEGPSILRIQQVVRGDSAAYFCASSPQSMNTEAFFGQGTRLTVV.

CDR3 sequence reads: CASSVQDSQETQYF. The CDR3 DNA follows: TGTGCCAGCAGCGTGCAGGATTCCCAAGAGACCCAGTACTTC. The chain uses TRBV9 and TRBJ2-5; D remains unclear. Germline-derived CDR1 and CDR2 are SGDLS and YYNGEE. The germline V and J ends were trimmed by 2 bases and 1 base, with 9 bases remaining between them. The CDR3 is 14 residues long.

The V call is TRBV7-8, the J call TRBJ2-2; D gene unclear. V was cut by 5 bases and J by 0 bases, with 10 bases left in between. Germline CDR1 is SGHVS and CDR2 is FQNEAQ. This CDR3 has 15 amino acids. CDR3 sequence: CASSHRQTNTGELFF. The DNA of the CDR3 is TGTGCCAGCAGCCACCGCCAGACGAACACCGGGGAGCTGTTTTTT.

This clone was detected once. The V call is TRBV7-6, the J call TRBJ2-5; TRBD2 matches 9 bases. The V gene end was trimmed by 5 bases and the J gene end by 4 bases; junction bases not matched to a gene: 11. This CDR3 comprises 16 residues. Germline V lookup: CDR1 SGHVS, CDR2 FNYEAQ. CDR3 nucleotide sequence: TGTGCCAGCAGCCCGCAGGCCCCTAGCGGGATAGAGACCCAGTACTTC. Translating it yields CASSPQAPSGIETQYF.

Turning to this clone: The sample carries other DNA sequences with the same CDR3. The genes are TRBV5-1 and TRBJ2-5; TRBD2 is a possible D gene (6 bases). Per the germline V gene, CDR1 is SGHRS and CDR2 is YFSETQ. V gave up 0 bases and J gave up 1 base, with 7 bases separating them. The CDR3 has 14 amino acids. The CDR3 here is CASSLEAGQETQYF. CDR3 sequence (DNA): TGCGCCAGCAGCTTGGAAGCGGGCCAAGAGACCCAGTACTTC.

J is TRBJ2-1 and V is TRBV19; unclear D gene. The CDR3 consists of 18 residues. Between the trimmed V and J ends, which lost 3 bases and 10 bases, there was a span of 28 bases. Germline lookup yields CDR1 LNHDA and CDR2 SQIVND (reference sequence). The CDR3 bases are TGTGCCAGTAGTATCGTTGCACGAGGCCCGCCCGCCATTTTGGAGCAGTTCTTC. Translated, it gives CASSIVARGPPAILEQFF.